These 30 T cell receptor beta chains came from one sample sequenced in a study of T cells in Graves' hyperthyroidism and ophthalmopathy (dated by TCRdb to between 2018 and 2021). The library was produced with multiplex PCR. Reads for this sample came from an Illumina HiSeq 2000. Amplification of TCR beta CDR3 regions was carried out from RNA transcripts. The TCR CDR3 was subjected to a first round of RT-PCR using the HTBI primer set and the Qiagen OneStep RT-PCR kit. TCRdb itself trimmed the public reads at Q25 with fastp, ran MiXCR and retained productive beta chains. CDR3 protein duplicates are merged, each entry listing the most common genes and DNA. The table for this sample lists about 360,000 distinct CDR3 sequences; less than 15% of them were counted only once. The biggest ten clones account for roughly 9.2% of the sample. The specimen was blood. These receptors were obtained from a woman younger than 35 with Graves' hyperthyroidism.

This clonotype has a count of ten or more. The chain recombines TRBV2 with TRBJ1-2; no firm D call. V was trimmed by 3 bases and J by 4 bases, leaving 9 bases between them. Germline V gives CDR1 SNHLY, CDR2 FYNNEI. The CDR3 loop spans 13 amino acids. CDR3 sequence: CASSDTRLYGYTF. The CDR3 DNA reads TGTGCCAGCAGTGACACACGCCTCTATGGCTACACCTTC. Full variable domain (remainder filled in from reference TRBV2 and TRBJ1-2): EPEVTQTPSHQVTQMGQEVILRCVPISNHLYFYWYRQILGQKVEFLVSFYNNEISEKSEIFDDQFSVERPDGSNFTLKIRSTKLEDSAMYFCASSDTRLYGYTFGSGTRLTVV.

J is TRBJ2-3 and V is TRBV7-9; TRBD1 aligns across 7 bases. V was pared by 7 bases and J by 5 bases, with 15 bases of the junction left unmatched. The CDR3 is 16 amino acids. Germline-derived CDR1 and CDR2 are SEHNR and FQNEAQ (reference sequence). CDR3 protein: CASKGMETGRQDTQYF. In nucleotides, the CDR3 is TGTGCCAGCAAGGGTATGGAGACAGGGCGGCAAGATACGCAGTATTTT.

This clonotype was counted many times. This chain links TRBV28 with TRBJ2-5; a weak D match, TRBD2 (6 bases). Trimming left V 4 bases short and J 3 bases short, with 9 bases between. CDR1 is MDHEN and CDR2 is SYDVKM in the germline V gene. The CDR3 has 13 amino acids. The CDR3 sequence is CASSSRGKETQYF. CDR3 nucleotide sequence: TGTGCCAGCAGTTCTCGGGGGAAAGAGACCCAGTACTTC.

This clonotype was counted only a few times. At one end, the junction sequence differs from germline, possibly due to a read error. V is TRBV7-7 and J is TRBJ2-2, with D perhaps matching TRBD1 or TRBD2 (6 bases each). CDR3 length: 13 residues. Per germline, CDR1 SSHAT and CDR2 FNYEAQ (reference sequence). CDR3 sequence reads: CASSLGGNGELFF. The CDR3 coding sequence is TGTGCTAGCAGCTTAGGGGGGAACGGGGAGCTGTTTTTT.

The rearrangement links TRBV20-1 to TRBJ2-6; D remains unclear. Germline V gene sequence: CDR1 DFQATT, CDR2 SNEGSKA (reference sequence). The V gene lost 1 base and the J gene lost 0 bases, with 10 bases spanning the gap. The CDR3 consists of 16 residues. The CDR3 spells CSARVGVGSGANVLTF. Here the CDR3 DNA reads TGCAGTGCTAGAGTAGGTGTAGGCTCTGGGGCCAACGTCCTGACTTTC.

This clonotype was picked up many times. The rearrangement joins TRBV2 to TRBJ1-2; 8 nucleotides agree with TRBD1. The germline V gene has CDR1 SNHLY and CDR2 FYNNEI. The CDR3 consists of 16 residues. V gave up 4 bases and J gave up 0 bases; unmatched junction bases: 7. CDR3 in DNA: TGTGCCAGCAGTGGGCCCGGACAGGGCGCTAACTATGGCTACACCTTC. As protein: CASSGPGQGANYGYTF. Using reference TRBV2 and TRBJ1-2 for the parts outside the CDR3, the full variable domain is EPEVTQTPSHQVTQMGQEVILRCVPISNHLYFYWYRQILGQKVEFLVSFYNNEISEKSEIFDDQFSVERPDGSNFTLKIRSTKLEDSAMYFCASSGPGQGANYGYTFGSGTRLTVV.

This clonotype was detected ten times or more. The rearrangement links TRBV3-1 to TRBJ2-3; D unclear. This CDR3 is 14 amino acids long. The germline V and J ends were trimmed by 1 base and 2 bases, with 7 bases remaining between them. Germline V gene sequence: CDR1 LGHDT, CDR2 YNNKEL (reference sequence). CDR3 DNA sequence: TGTGCCAGCAGCCAAGGTTGGGACACAGATACGCAGTATTTT. Its translation: CASSQGWDTDTQYF.

This clonotype appeared many times. CDR3 in DNA: TGTGCCAGCAGGCATAGCGGGGGCACAGATACGCAGTATTTT. Translating it yields CASRHSGGTDTQYF. This sequence joins TRBV3-1 and TRBJ2-3; 8 bases are a match to TRBD2. The junction had 3 bases not matched to a gene; V was cut back by 6 bases and J by 1 base. The CDR3 totals 14 residues. Germline V lookup: CDR1 LGHDT, CDR2 YNNKEL (reference sequence).

The chain joins TRBV6-1 to TRBJ1-2; D not certain. Between the trimmed V and J ends, which lost 5 bases and 2 bases, there was a span of 15 bases. CDR1 and CDR2 from the germline V gene are MNHNS and SASEGT. The length of the CDR3 is 15 residues. The CDR3 sequence is CASSYGPTANYGYTF. As DNA, the CDR3 is TGTGCCAGCAGTTACGGCCCCACAGCAAACTATGGCTACACCTTC.

This clonotype occurred a few times. V and J are TRBV5-8 and TRBJ1-3, with TRBD1 matching 8 bases. CDR1 is SGHTS and CDR2 is YDEGEE in the germline V gene. After removal of 1 base from V and 4 bases from J, the junction contained 7 bases not matched to a gene. This CDR3 is built from 16 residues. The CDR3 coding sequence is TGTGCCAGCAGCTTGTCTCAGGGGGCGAAAGGAAACACCATATATTTT. It encodes CASSLSQGAKGNTIYF.

V gene TRBV19 combines with J gene TRBJ2-7; possibly TRBD1 or TRBD2 for D (6 bases each). Germline CDR1 is LNHDA and CDR2 is SQIVND (reference sequence). V lost 5 bases and J lost 5, with 19 bases in between. CDR3 length equals 15 residues. The CDR3 loop reads CASSPGRTGMNEQYF. CDR3 DNA: TGTGCCAGTAGTCCCGGGAGAACAGGGATGAACGAGCAGTACTTC.

This clonotype showed up just a few times. The CDR3 loop reads CSANNAATASYEQYF. CDR3 nucleotides: TGCAGTGCTAACAATGCCGCAACAGCTTCCTACGAGCAGTACTTC. The V and J genes are TRBV20-1 and TRBJ2-7; no reliable D call. V was cut by 4 bases and J by 1 base, with 17 bases left in between. The germline CDR1 and CDR2 sequences are DFQATT and SNEGSKA (reference sequence). The CDR3 is 15 residues long.

In its sample, this clonotype was seen a few times. This chain connects TRBV3-1 to TRBJ2-3; D may be TRBD2 (6 bases). V shed 0 bases and J shed 4 bases, with 8 bases lying between them. Germline assignment: CDR1 LGHDT and CDR2 YNNKEL (reference sequence). This CDR3 comprises 14 residues. CDR3 nucleotides: TGTGCCAGCAGCCAAGATTCTAGCGCAGATACGCAGTATTTT. This translates into CASSQDSSADTQYF.

The gene calls are TRBV20-1 and TRBJ1-4; the match to TRBD1 covers 7 bases. The CDR3 has 15 amino acids. From germline, CDR1 is DFQATT and CDR2 SNEGSKA (reference sequence). V shed 0 bases and J 4 bases; nucleotides not matched to a gene: 5. CDR3 in DNA: TGCAGTGCTAGAGACTTGGGACAGAGTAATGAAAAACTGTTTTTT. It translates to CSARDLGQSNEKLFF.

The table lists this clonotype with many counts. The rearrangement uses TRBV20-1 and TRBJ2-7, with 9 bases lining up with TRBD2. Unmatched junction bases numbered 13, after V lost 6 bases and J lost 4 bases. In germline, CDR1 is DFQATT, CDR2 SNEGSKA (reference sequence). This CDR3 has 15 residues. CDR3 DNA sequence: TGCAGTGCCCTAACTGGGGCTAGCGGGACGTACGAGCAGTACTTC. Translated, it gives CSALTGASGTYEQYF.

This clonotype appeared many times. This chain links TRBV19 with TRBJ1-1; maybe TRBD1 (6 bases). The length of the CDR3 is 15 residues. Trimming pared 3 bases from V and 4 bases from J, leaving 15 bases between. Germline V gene sequence: CDR1 LNHDA, CDR2 SQIVND (reference sequence). The CDR3 reads CASSIQGLSGTEAFF. The CDR3 region has the DNA TGTGCCAGTAGTATTCAGGGGCTAAGCGGCACTGAAGCTTTCTTT.

The CDR3 nucleotides read TGTGCCAGTAGTATTTTAGCGGGGGACACAAACACCGGGGAGCTGTTTTTT. It is translated as CASSILAGDTNTGELFF. The rearrangement joins TRBV19 to TRBJ2-2; 9 nucleotides agree with TRBD2. CDR1 is LNHDA, CDR2 SQIVND, per germline (reference sequence). V was clipped by 3 bases and J by 2 bases; unmatched bases: 7. This CDR3 has 17 residues.

This clonotype has at least ten counts. The rearrangement links TRBV5-1 to TRBJ2-1; a possible D gene is TRBD2 (7 bases). This CDR3 is built from 15 residues. The V and J ends lost 6 bases and 4 bases respectively, with 17 bases between them. Germline V gene sequence: CDR1 SGHRS, CDR2 YFSETQ. The CDR3 DNA is TGCGCCAGCATGGTGGGCGGGGGCCTGTACAATGAGCAGTTCTTC. As protein: CASMVGGGLYNEQFF.

At least ten counts were recorded for this clonotype. The rearrangement uses TRBV20-1 and TRBJ1-5; 8 nucleotides line up with TRBD1. V gave up 4 bases and J gave up 1 base; unmatched junction bases: 9. Germline-derived CDR1 and CDR2 are DFQATT and SNEGSKA (reference sequence). This CDR3 has 16 residues. The CDR3 loop is CSATGGQGMSNQPQHF. The DNA for the CDR3 is TGCAGTGCTACCGGCGGACAGGGTATGAGCAATCAGCCCCAGCATTTT.

The table lists this clonotype with many counts. V usage is TRBV3-1 and J usage is TRBJ2-5, with 8 bases aligning to TRBD2. J was trimmed by 6 bases and V by 5 bases; bases with no gene match: 8. The CDR3 extends over 14 amino acids. Germline V gene data show CDR1 as LGHDT and CDR2 as YNNKEL (reference sequence). The CDR3 nucleotides read TGTGCCAGCAGCGCCTCGGGGGGGCAAAAGACCCAGTACTTC. It encodes CASSASGGQKTQYF.

This clonotype was counted at least ten times. V and J are TRBV3-1 and TRBJ2-5; perhaps TRBD2 as D (5 bases). With 1 base removed from V and 2 bases from J, the gap between germline ends came to 8 bases. The CDR3 consists of 14 residues. In germline, CDR1 is LGHDT, CDR2 YNNKEL (reference sequence). DNA of the CDR3: TGTGCCAGCAGCCAAGGGCGGACTCAAGAGACCCAGTACTTC. Translating gives CASSQGRTQETQYF.

This sequence joins TRBV5-1 and TRBJ2-7; D is possibly TRBD2 (6 bases). The V end was cut by 4 bases, the J end by 0 bases, with 17 bases between. Germline CDR1 SGHRS, CDR2 YFSETQ. The CDR3 has 16 residues. Here the CDR3 reads CASSPEGRGSSYEQYF. The DNA of the CDR3 is TGCGCCAGCAGCCCGGAGGGTCGGGGGAGCTCCTACGAGCAGTACTTC.

This clonotype was detected many times. This chain joins TRBV7-9 and TRBJ2-3; no firm D call. V lost 5 bases to trimming and J lost 5 bases, with 14 bases between them. The CDR3 spans 14 residues. Germline lookup yields CDR1 SEHNR and CDR2 FQNEAQ (reference sequence). The CDR3 DNA is TGTGCCAGCAGCGACATCCGGGTCCTAGATACGCAGTATTTT. Encoded protein: CASSDIRVLDTQYF.

In this sample, this clonotype turned up many times. This rearrangement joins TRBV10-3 to TRBJ1-1; 9 bases are shared with TRBD1. The junction had 8 bases not matched to a gene; V was cut back by 6 bases and J by 3 bases. The CDR3 is 15 amino acids. Germline loops: CDR1 ENHRY, CDR2 SYGVKD. This CDR3 is CAISQTGGRDTEAFF. For the CDR3, the DNA is TGTGCCATCAGCCAAACAGGGGGCCGGGACACTGAAGCTTTCTTT.

This clonotype appeared many times. The rearrangement joins TRBV5-7 to TRBJ1-5; D is undetermined. TRBV5-7 is recorded as an ORF, its role being uncertain. V lost 8 bases and J 10 bases, leaving 22 bases between the germline ends. The CDR3 runs 14 residues. CDR3 sequence reads: CARPWAHGPSPQHF. The CDR3 DNA reads as TGTGCCAGACCGTGGGCACACGGTCCCAGCCCCCAGCATTTT.

The chain has TRBV5-4 and TRBJ2-4, with 11 bases aligning to TRBD1. The ends lost 5 bases at V and 9 bases at J; junction bases unmatched: 7. The CDR3 extends over 14 amino acids. Looked up from germline, CDR1 is SGHNT and CDR2 is YYREEE (reference sequence). DNA of the CDR3: TGTGCCAGCAGGCCCGGGACAGGGGGGACCATTCAGTACTTC. Translation: CASRPGTGGTIQYF.

This clonotype was observed at least ten times. The chain recombines TRBV28 with TRBJ1-4; no reliable D call. Trimming pared 2 bases from V and 11 bases from J, leaving 9 bases between. CDR3 length: 12 residues. The V gene's germline CDR1 is MDHEN and CDR2 SYDVKM. The CDR3 DNA is TGTGCCAGCAGTTTAGAGTCGCGGAAACTGTTTTTT. Protein product: CASSLESRKLFF. Variable domain in full (rest from reference TRBV28 and TRBJ1-4): DVKVTQSSRYLVKRTGEKVFLECVQDMDHENMFWYRQDPGLGLRLIYFSYDVKMKEKGDIPEGYSVSREKKERFSLILESASTNQTSMYLCASSLESRKLFFGSGTQLSVL.

This clonotype has just a few counts. The chain joins TRBV2 to TRBJ1-1; 9 bases fit TRBD1. Germline V gene lookup returns CDR1 SNHLY and CDR2 FYNNEI. This CDR3 spans 15 amino acids. V gave up 6 bases and J gave up 4 bases; unmatched junction bases: 9. The CDR3 protein is CASRTRDRAGTEAFF. Here the CDR3 DNA reads TGTGCCAGCAGGACCCGGGACAGGGCGGGCACTGAAGCTTTCTTT.

V and J are TRBV4-3 and TRBJ2-2; D unclear. Per the germline V gene, CDR1 is LGHNA and CDR2 is YSLEER. CDR3 length equals 15 residues. V dropped 1 base and J dropped 5 bases, with 11 bases sitting between them. CDR3 in amino acids: CASSQGASSTGELFF. The CDR3 DNA sequence: TGCGCCAGCAGCCAAGGGGCATCATCGACCGGGGAGCTGTTTTTT.

This clonotype was detected ten times or more. Germline is not matched at one junction end, which may reflect a read error. The V and J genes are TRBV20-1 and TRBJ2-3, with 8 bases lining up with TRBD2. CDR1 and CDR2 (germline): DFQATT, SNEGSKA (reference sequence). The CDR3 runs to 17 residues. CDR3 sequence (DNA): TGCGGTGCTAGTCGGCTAGCGGGCCTCCTGGGAGGAGATACGCAGTATTTT. This codes for CGASRLAGLLGGDTQYF.